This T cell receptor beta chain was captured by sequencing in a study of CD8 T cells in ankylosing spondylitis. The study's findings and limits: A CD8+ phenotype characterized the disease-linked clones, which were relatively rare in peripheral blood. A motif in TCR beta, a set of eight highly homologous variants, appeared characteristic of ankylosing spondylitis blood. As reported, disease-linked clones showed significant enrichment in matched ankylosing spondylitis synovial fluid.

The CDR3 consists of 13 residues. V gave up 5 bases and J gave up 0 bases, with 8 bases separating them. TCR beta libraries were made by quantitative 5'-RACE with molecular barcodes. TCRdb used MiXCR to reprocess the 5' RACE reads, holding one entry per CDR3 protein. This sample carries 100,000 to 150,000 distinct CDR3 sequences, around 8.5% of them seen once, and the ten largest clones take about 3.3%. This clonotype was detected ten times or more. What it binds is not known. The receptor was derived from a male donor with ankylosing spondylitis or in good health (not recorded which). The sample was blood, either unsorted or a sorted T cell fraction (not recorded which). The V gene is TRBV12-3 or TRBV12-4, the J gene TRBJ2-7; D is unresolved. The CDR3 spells CASSPANSYEQYF. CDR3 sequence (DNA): TGTGCCAGCAGTCCAGCCAACTCCTACGAGCAGTACTTC.